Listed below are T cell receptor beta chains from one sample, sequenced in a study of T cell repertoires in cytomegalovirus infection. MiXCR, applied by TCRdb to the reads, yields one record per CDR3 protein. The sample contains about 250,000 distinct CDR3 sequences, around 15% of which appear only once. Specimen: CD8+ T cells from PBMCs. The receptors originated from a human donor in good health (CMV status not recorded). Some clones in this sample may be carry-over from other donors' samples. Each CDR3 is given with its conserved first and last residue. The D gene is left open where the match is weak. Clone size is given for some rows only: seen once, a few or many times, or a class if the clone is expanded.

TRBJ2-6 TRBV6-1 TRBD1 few CASSTSRDRGISSQSSGANVLTF
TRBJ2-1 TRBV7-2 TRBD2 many CASSSRAGGGYNEQFF
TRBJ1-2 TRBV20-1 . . CSARDISGSSFRGYGYTF
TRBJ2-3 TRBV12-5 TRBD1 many CASGTGEDTQYF
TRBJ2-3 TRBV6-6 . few CASRGPWGTDTQYF
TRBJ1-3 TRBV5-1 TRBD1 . CASSLDRGHGNTIYF
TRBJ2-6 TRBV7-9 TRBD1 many CASSSRGTGNSGANVLTF
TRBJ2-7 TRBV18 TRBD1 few CASSPTGERLYGRPYEQYF
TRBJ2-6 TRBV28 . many CASSFQGTGANVLTF
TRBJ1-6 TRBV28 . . CASSLSTEDNSPLHF
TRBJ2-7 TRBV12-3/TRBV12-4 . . CASRGTGASCEQYF
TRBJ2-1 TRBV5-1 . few CASSFMRQGRDEQFF
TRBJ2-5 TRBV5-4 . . CASANRGVYQETQYF
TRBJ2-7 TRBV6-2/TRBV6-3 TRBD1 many CASSLGQGPYEQYF
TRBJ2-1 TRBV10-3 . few CATHPESNDEQFF
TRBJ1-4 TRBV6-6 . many CASSYSRQHHEKLFF
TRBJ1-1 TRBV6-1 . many CASSGERPFGNTEAFF
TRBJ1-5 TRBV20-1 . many CSARLAGRENQPQHF
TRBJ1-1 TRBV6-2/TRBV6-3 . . CASSDLQGRGAEAFF
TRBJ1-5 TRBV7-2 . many CASSLGPYSNQPQHF
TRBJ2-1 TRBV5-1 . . CASRRGQNEQFF
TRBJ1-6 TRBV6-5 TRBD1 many CASSTGTEGSPLHF
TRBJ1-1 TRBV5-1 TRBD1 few CASSRLEGASIEAFF
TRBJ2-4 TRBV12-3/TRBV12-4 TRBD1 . CASSQTTGNDKNIQYF
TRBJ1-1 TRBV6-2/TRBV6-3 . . CASTKGERGTEAFF
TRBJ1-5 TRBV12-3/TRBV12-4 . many CASSLGHSGWSNQPQHF
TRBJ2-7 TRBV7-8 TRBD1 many CASSLYGQAPSYEQYF